These 25 T cell receptor beta chains were sequenced from one sample in a study of CD8+CD57+ T cells in acquired aplastic anemia. TCR beta VDJ combinations and CDR3 sequences were profiled from genomic DNA. MiXCR was run by TCRdb on the reads, yielding one entry per CDR3 protein. The table records 400,000 to 450,000 distinct CDR3 sequences, approximately 70% of them present only once. Material for sequencing was sorted CD4+, CD8+, or CD8+CD57+ T cells (not recorded which) from PBMCs. These receptors were collected from a human donor in good health, serving as a control.

The sample holds many counts of this clonotype. V gene TRBV24-1 combines with J gene TRBJ2-5; D possibly corresponds to TRBD2 (6 bases). The CDR3 is 15 residues long. Between the trimmed V and J ends, which lost 4 bases and 4 bases, there was a span of 15 bases. Germline CDR1 and CDR2: KGHDR and SFDVKD. The CDR3 sequence is CATSDRGTGGETQYF. For the CDR3, the DNA is TGTGCCACCAGTGACCGCGGGACGGGCGGAGAGACCCAGTACTTC.

Notes on this clonotype: The germline gene is not matched at one end of the junction; a read error may be the cause. The gene calls are TRBV7-2 and TRBJ1-6; no reliable D call. The J call is doubtful: the DNA matches TRBJ1-2 better. CDR1 and CDR2 from the germline V gene are SGHTA and FQGNSA. This CDR3 contains 13 residues. CDR3 nucleotides: TGCGCCAGCAGCCCGGGTCAGTCCTATCGCTACACCTTC. Residues: CASSPGQSYRYTF.

This clonotype was detected only once. The J gene is TRBJ1-5, the V gene TRBV10-2, with D perhaps TRBD1 (5 bases). Germline loops: CDR1 WSHSY, CDR2 SAAADI. V dropped 3 bases and J dropped 11 bases, with 17 bases sitting between them. The CDR3 sequence is 14 residues long. CDR3 sequence (DNA): TGCGCCAGCAGTGAAGCACAGGAAAATCAAACCCAGCATTTT. Amino acids: CASSEAQENQTQHF.

This clonotype showed up just once. A read error may account for a junction end that differs from germline. This sequence joins TRBV5-1 and TRBJ1-3; tentatively, D is TRBD1 (5 bases). The CDR3 spans 14 residues. CDR1 and CDR2 (germline): SGHRS, YFSETQ. CDR3 region: CASSLQASGNTIHF. DNA of the CDR3: TGCGCCAGCAGCTTACAGGCCTCTGGAAACACCATACATTTT.

The rearrangement uses TRBV2 and TRBJ1-2; TRBD1 agrees at 7 bases. CDR1 is SNHLY, CDR2 FYNNEI, per germline. This CDR3 spans 12 amino acids. The V and J ends lost 6 bases and 11 bases, in that order; junction bases with no gene match: 9. The CDR3 here is CASSAGQATYTF. Written as DNA, the CDR3 is TGTGCCAGCAGCGCAGGACAGGCGACGTACACCTTC. Looking up the rest from reference TRBV2 and TRBJ1-2 gives the full variable domain: EPEVTQTPSHQVTQMGQEVILRCVPISNHLYFYWYRQILGQKVEFLVSFYNNEISEKSEIFDDQFSVERPDGSNFTLKIRSTKLEDSAMYFCASSAGQATYTFGSGTRLTVV.

Comments on this clonotype: Germline and junction disagree at one end, which may indicate a read error. The chain has TRBV10-1 and TRBJ2-1; 7 nucleotides align to TRBD2. This CDR3 comprises 16 residues. Per the germline V gene, CDR1 is WNHNN and CDR2 is SYGVQD (reference sequence). The chain's CDR3 is CARSQDFSGATNEQFF. In DNA, the CDR3 is TGTGCCAGGAGTCAAGATTTCAGCGGGGCCACCAATGAGCAGTTCTTC.

Regarding this clonotype: It is likely a read error, because the conserved phenylalanine at the end of the CDR3 is missing. The DNA is omitted, as the CDR3 cannot be located on it reliably, and the CDR3 follows TCRdb's listing. The chain recombines TRBV7-2 with TRBJ1-2. Germline V gives CDR1 SGHTA, CDR2 FQGNSA. The CDR3 is 10 amino acids long, termini counted. CDR3 amino acids: CASSTQGGTL.

This clonotype was seen at least ten times. V is TRBV9 and J is TRBJ1-6; D remains ambiguous. With 0 bases removed from V and 7 bases from J, the gap between germline ends came to 23 bases. The CDR3 covers 19 residues. The germline CDR1 and CDR2 sequences are SGDLS and YYNGEE. CDR3 in amino acids: CASSVGFALDGSTNSPLHF. Here the CDR3 DNA reads TGTGCCAGCAGCGTAGGCTTCGCCCTTGATGGCAGTACAAATTCACCCCTCCACTTT.

The rearrangement joins TRBV7-3 to TRBJ1-2; a weak D match, TRBD1 (5 bases). Germline V gene data show CDR1 as SGHTA and CDR2 as FQGTGA. Trimming left V 6 bases short and J 10 bases short, with 18 bases between. The CDR3 runs 13 residues. The CDR3 here is CASSSQGNDAYTF. The CDR3 DNA follows: TGTGCCAGCAGTAGTCAGGGTAACGATGCCTACACCTTC. Looking up the rest from reference TRBV7-3 and TRBJ1-2 gives the full variable domain: GAGVSQTPSNKVTEKGKYVELRCDPISGHTALYWYRQSLGQGPEFLIYFQGTGAADDSGLPNDRFFAVRPEGSVSTLKIQRTERGDSAVYLCASSSQGNDAYTFGSGTRLTVV.

The V call is TRBV12-3 or TRBV12-4, the J call TRBJ2-1; D may be TRBD1 or TRBD2 (6 bases each). V was clipped by 3 bases and J by 9 bases, with 18 bases between them. The length of the CDR3 is 15 residues. CDR3 sequence reads: CASSFRRGVGGEQFF. The CDR3 nucleotides read TGTGCCAGCAGTTTTAGGAGGGGGGTCGGGGGTGAGCAGTTCTTC.

Many counts were recorded for this clonotype. The chain uses TRBV5-1 and TRBJ1-4, with unresolved D. There are 12 residues in the CDR3. Trimming took off 4 bases at V and 4 bases at J, with 5 bases between the two ends. The germline gives CDR1 SGHRS, CDR2 YFSETQ. CDR3 amino acids: CASSANNEKLFF. CDR3 DNA: TGCGCCAGCAGCGCAAATAATGAAAAACTGTTTTTT.

This chain uses TRBV5-5 with TRBJ1-1, with a possible D match to TRBD1 (5 bases). The CDR3 is 13 residues long. Germline lookup yields CDR1 SGHKS and CDR2 YYEKEE (reference sequence). With 2 bases removed from V and 3 bases from J, the gap between germline ends came to 8 bases. CDR3 in amino acids: CASSLMGDTEAFF. For the CDR3, the DNA is TGTGCCAGCAGCTTAATGGGGGACACTGAAGCTTTCTTT.

The J gene is TRBJ2-2, the V gene TRBV7-2; D gene ambiguous. Deletions cut 5 bases from V and 13 bases from J, with 26 bases between. CDR1 SGHTA and CDR2 FQGNSA come from the germline V gene. The CDR3 is 16 amino acids. The CDR3, as DNA: TGTGCCAGCAGCAGAACCGACACACAACACTTCGGGCCGCTGTTTTTT. Encoded protein: CASSRTDTQHFGPLFF.

This clonotype was seen a handful of times. A much larger clone differs from this one at a single base, so this may be a read error. The chain couples TRBV20-1 to TRBJ1-4; no clear D gene. Trimming stripped 2 bases from V and 6 bases from J, with 22 bases between. In germline, CDR1 is DFQATT, CDR2 SNEGSKA (reference sequence). The CDR3 covers 17 residues. The CDR3 sequence: CSARNDFSALTDEKLFF. CDR3 bases: TGCAGTGCTAGAAATGATTTCTCGGCGTTGACTGATGAAAAACTGTTTTTT.

V gene TRBV11-3 combines with J gene TRBJ2-3; TRBD2 matches 8 bases. Trimming removed 7 bases from V and 8 bases from J; junction bases left unmatched: 23. Germline V gene lookup returns CDR1 SGHNT and CDR2 YENEEA. The CDR3 has 18 residues. The CDR3 region is CASTFGGGLQGRTGTQYF. Written as DNA, the CDR3 is TGTGCCAGCACTTTCGGGGGGGGGCTTCAGGGAAGAACTGGTACGCAGTATTTT.

This clonotype has at least ten counts. The CDR3 DNA sequence: TGTGCCAGCAGCCCGGACAGGGGTGGTAATGAGCAGTTCTTC. This encodes CASSPDRGGNEQFF. V gene TRBV5-4 combines with J gene TRBJ2-1; 9 positions match TRBD1. The CDR3 totals 14 residues. Germline V gives CDR1 SGHNT, CDR2 YYREEE (reference sequence). V lost 4 bases and J lost 7; bases outside the gene matches: 6.

Comments on this clonotype: No conserved phenylalanine or tryptophan is present at the end of the CDR3, so a read error is the likely explanation. The limits of the CDR3 on the DNA are not certain, so only TCRdb's listed CDR3 is given. The chain combines TRBV10-3 with TRBJ1-1. Ends included, the CDR3 has 13 residues. Germline CDR1 and CDR2: ENHRY and SYGVKD. The CDR3 spells CAISGAGRNYAYI.

The table lists this clonotype with many counts. The V call is TRBV29-1, the J call TRBJ1-1; the match to TRBD1 covers 7 bases. The germline V gene has CDR1 SQVTM and CDR2 ANQGSEA. The junction had 6 bases not matched to a gene; V was cut back by 7 bases and J by 4 bases. This CDR3 is built from 12 residues. CDR3 amino acids: CSGGGAGTEAFF. CDR3 DNA: TGCAGCGGAGGGGGCGCGGGCACTGAAGCTTTCTTT.

This clonotype has a count of ten or more. The chain is built from TRBV6-5 and TRBJ1-3; 8 positions match TRBD1. CDR3 length equals 16 residues. The V gene's germline CDR1 is MNHEY and CDR2 SVGAGI. The junction had 14 bases not matched to a gene; V was cut back by 4 bases and J by 9 bases. This CDR3 is CASSSATGQGRSTIYF. In nucleotides, the CDR3 is TGTGCCAGCAGTTCCGCAACCGGACAGGGAAGAAGCACCATATATTTT.

This chain uses TRBV7-8 with TRBJ1-6, with 7 bases lining up with TRBD1. Trimming at V came to 1 base and at J to 7 bases, leaving 4 bases not matched to a gene. Germline CDR1 SGHVS, CDR2 FQNEAQ. The CDR3 extends over 15 amino acids. The CDR3 nucleotides read TGTGCCAGCAGCTTAGTGGGACAGCCCAATTCACCCCTCCACTTT. This sequence encodes CASSLVGQPNSPLHF.

This clonotype occurred once. This sequence joins TRBV5-1 and TRBJ1-2; TRBD1 might be the D (6 bases). The CDR3 extends over 13 amino acids. Germline assignment: CDR1 SGHRS and CDR2 YFSETQ. The ends were cut back, 2 bases at V and 10 bases at J, with 15 bases in the middle. The CDR3 reads CASSLRDKLSYTF. The CDR3 DNA is TGCGCCAGCAGCTTAAGGGACAAGCTTTCCTACACCTTC.

In this sample, this clonotype turned up many times. The chain couples TRBV7-2 to TRBJ1-1, with D possibly matching TRBD1 (5 bases). The germline V gene encodes CDR1 SGHTA and CDR2 FQGNSA. The length of the CDR3 is 13 residues. The V end lost 5 bases, the J end lost 4 bases, and 11 bases lay between the germline ends. CDR3 sequence reads: CASSPQTATEAFF. The CDR3 DNA reads TGTGCCAGCAGCCCCCAGACAGCCACTGAAGCTTTCTTT.

The chain carries TRBV12-3 or TRBV12-4 and TRBJ2-1; 12 positions match TRBD1. There are 14 residues in the CDR3. V was pared by 5 bases and J by 9 bases, with 5 bases of the junction left unmatched. The CDR3 sequence: CASSPGQGAGEQFF. The DNA for the CDR3 is TGTGCCAGCAGTCCGGGACAGGGGGCTGGTGAGCAGTTCTTC.

J is TRBJ2-2 and V is TRBV11-2, with D maybe TRBD2 (5 bases). V lost 10 bases to trimming and J lost 3 bases, with 21 bases between them. The CDR3 covers 16 residues. The germline V gene encodes CDR1 SGHAT and CDR2 FQNNGV. CDR3 sequence reads: CANDGLDKRHTGELFF. The CDR3 DNA sequence: TGTGCCAACGATGGACTGGATAAGCGACACACCGGGGAGCTGTTTTTT.

This chain links TRBV15 with TRBJ2-7, with TRBD2 as a possible D gene (7 bases). V lost 5 bases and J 0 bases, leaving 20 bases between the germline ends. This CDR3 has 17 residues. Germline CDR1 is LNHNV and CDR2 is YYDKDF (reference sequence). The CDR3 loop reads CATSGGGRLTSSYEQYF. The CDR3 region has the DNA TGTGCCACCAGCGGGGGGGGGCGACTCACCAGCTCCTACGAGCAGTACTTC.